Listed below are T cell receptor beta chains from one sample, sequenced in a study of OX40 agonist ivuxolimab in advanced cancers. The data were produced by immunoSEQ multiplex PCR, yet TCRdb's version contains in-frame clones alone and is incomplete. The repertoire holds some 82,000 clones, with just over 85% as singletons. The input for sequencing was CD4+ or CD8+ T cells sorted from blood, taken in a trial of the OX40 agonist ivuxolimab. The source is an adult with an advanced solid tumor such as melanoma, head and neck, liver or kidney cancer. Each CDR3 is given with its conserved first and last residue. The D gene is left open where the match is weak. Size is omitted from some rows. Given values are once, few, many or a class for expanded clones.

v_call	clone_size	d_call	j_call	cdr3_nt	cdr3_aa
TRBV28	.	.	TRBJ2-1	TGTGCCAGCAGTTTACCAGCGGCCAATGAGCAGTTCTTC	CASSLPAANEQFF
TRBV19	.	.	TRBJ2-3	TGTGCCAGTAGTAGGAACAGGGAAGAGTTTTCGCAGTATTTT	CASSRNREEFSQYF
TRBV5-4	.	.	TRBJ2-1	TGTGCCAGCAGCTTGCGGGTAGCGGCGTCTCTTGAGCAGTTCTTC	CASSLRVAASLEQFF
TRBV19	.	TRBD1	TRBJ1-5	TGTGCCAGTAGTATCGGGGGACAGCACAATCAGCCCCAGCATTTT	CASSIGGQHNQPQHF
TRBV21-1	.	.	TRBJ2-1	TGTGCCAGCAGCTCGGGGAGGCGCCTACAGAGTGAGCAGTTCTTC	CASSSGRRLQSEQFF
TRBV2	.	TRBD1	TRBJ2-7	TGTGCCAGCAGTGGGCCCCCCCCAACCGGAGGACAGGGAATCTACGAGCAGTACTTC	CASSGPPPTGGQGIYEQYF
TRBV7-3	.	.	TRBJ2-6	TGTGCCAGCAGCTTAACCGGGGCCAACGTCCTGACTTTC	CASSLTGANVLTF
TRBV6-6	.	.	TRBJ1-5	TGTGCCAGCAGCCAAGGGAATCAGCCCCAGCATTTT	CASSQGNQPQHF
TRBV5-3	.	TRBD1	TRBJ1-3	TGTGCAATAGGTCGGGACAGGTGCTCTGGAAACACCATATATTTT	CAIGRDRCSGNTIYF
TRBV28	once	.	TRBJ1-1	TGTGCCAGCAGTTTATCGCGAGGGGCGAGGACTGAAGCTTTCTTT	CASSLSRGARTEAFF
TRBV7-3	once	.	TRBJ2-3	TGTGCCAGCAGCCCCGTTGGACGGGCAGATACGCAGTATTTT	CASSPVGRADTQYF
TRBV30	.	.	TRBJ1-1	TGTGCCTGGAGAGCCAACGACGCGGCTTTCTTT	CAWRANDAAFF
TRBV5-1	.	.	TRBJ2-3	TGCGCCAGCAGCTTGGGTGGCGCCGCTAGCACAGATACGCAGTATTTT	CASSLGGAASTDTQYF
TRBV28	once	.	TRBJ1-1	TGTGCCAGCAGTTTACGGAGACGGACCCTGGGGACTGAAGCTTTCTTT	CASSLRRRTLGTEAFF
TRBV2	.	.	TRBJ2-5	TGTGCCAGCAACTGGGCTGGGATAGGGGAGACCCAGTACTTC	CASNWAGIGETQYF
TRBV2	.	.	TRBJ2-1	TGTGCCAGCAGTGAAGCCATCAATGAGCAGTTCTTC	CASSEAINEQFF
TRBV18	.	.	TRBJ2-5	TGTGCCAGCTCATCGGATCTTCAGGAGACCCAGTACTTC	CASSSDLQETQYF
TRBV18	.	TRBD2	TRBJ2-7	TGTGCCAGCTCACCAATCAGCGGGGGCTCCTACGAGCAGTACTTC	CASSPISGGSYEQYF
TRBV7-2	.	.	TRBJ1-5	TGTGCCAGCAGCTCGCGACTGAATAGCAATCAGCCCCAGCATTTT	CASSSRLNSNQPQHF
TRBV28	.	TRBD2	TRBJ2-7	TGTGCCAGCAGGAATGGGGGGGAGGGCTACGAGCAGTACTTC	CASRNGGEGYEQYF
TRBV15	.	.	TRBJ2-7	TGTGCCACCAGCAGAGGCCCTTTGGGAGAGCAGTACTTC	CATSRGPLGEQYF
TRBV18	.	TRBD2	TRBJ2-1	TGTGCCAGCTCACCACCGGGCGGGAGGGCCGATGAGCAGTTCTTC	CASSPPGGRADEQFF
TRBV6-5	.	.	TRBJ1-4	TGTGCCAGCAGTTTCCTAAATGAAAAACTGTTTTTT	CASSFLNEKLFF
TRBV7-6	.	.	TRBJ2-1	TGTGCCAGCAGCTTATTTTTTAGGGGATCCTACAATGAGCAGTTCTTC	CASSLFFRGSYNEQFF
TRBV29-1	.	TRBD2	TRBJ2-3	TGCAGCGTTGCTCTAGCGGGAATTAGCACAGATACGCAGTATTTT	CSVALAGISTDTQYF
TRBV7-2	.	.	TRBJ2-2	TGTGCCGGTCGGGCGGGATGGGTCGGGGAGCTGTTTTTT	CAGRAGWVGELFF
TRBV28	.	TRBD1	TRBJ1-5	TGTGCCAGCAGTCCTAGGACAGGGTCTCAGCCCCAGCATTTT	CASSPRTGSQPQHF
TRBV5-1	once	TRBD1	TRBJ1-4	TGCGCCAGCAGCTTGACTCGACAGGGGGTAGGTGAAAAACTGTTTTTT	CASSLTRQGVGEKLFF
TRBV19	.	TRBD1	TRBJ1-5	TGTGCCAGTAGTATGGGTCCCCAACAGGGGGCTCGCAATCAGCCCCAGCATTTT	CASSMGPQQGARNQPQHF
TRBV27	.	TRBD2	TRBJ2-3	TGTGCCAGCAGTTTAGGCCGCGGGAGGACAGATACGCAGTATTTT	CASSLGRGRTDTQYF
TRBV29-1	.	TRBD1	TRBJ2-1	TGCAGCGTTGTCTCGACAGGGCGATCCTACAATGAGCAGTTCTTC	CSVVSTGRSYNEQFF
TRBV29-1	.	TRBD1	TRBJ1-2	TGCAGCGTTGAGGGACAGGGGATTGGCTACACCTTC	CSVEGQGIGYTF
TRBV7-9	.	.	TRBJ2-3	TGTGCCAGCAGCAGACCAAGACAGGATAGCGCAGATACGCAGTATTTT	CASSRPRQDSADTQYF
TRBV6-6	.	.	TRBJ2-7	TGTGCCAGCACCGGAGGGAACACCCCTTACGAGCAGTACTTC	CASTGGNTPYEQYF
TRBV5-4	.	TRBD2	TRBJ2-3	TGTGCCAGCAGCTTGGCTAGCGGGAGGGCCGGCACGCAGTATTTT	CASSLASGRAGTQYF
TRBV5-1	.	TRBD2	TRBJ2-1	TGCGCCAGCAGCTTTAGGACTAGCGGGAGTCTCGATGAGCAGTTCTTC	CASSFRTSGSLDEQFF
TRBV5-1	once	TRBD1	TRBJ2-6	TGCGCCAGCAGCTCGACAGGGAGTGGGGCCAACGTCCTGACTTTC	CASSSTGSGANVLTF
TRBV7-2	.	.	TRBJ2-3	TGTGCCAGCAGCTTAGGGGTAGCTACTAGCACAGATACGCAGTATTTT	CASSLGVATSTDTQYF
TRBV5-1	.	TRBD1	TRBJ2-7	TGCGCCAGCAGCCCGGGACAGGGGGGAACCTACGAGCAGTACTTC	CASSPGQGGTYEQYF
TRBV29-1	.	TRBD1	TRBJ2-7	TGCAGCGTTTCTAAACCGGGACAGAGGTACGAGCAGTACTTC	CSVSKPGQRYEQYF